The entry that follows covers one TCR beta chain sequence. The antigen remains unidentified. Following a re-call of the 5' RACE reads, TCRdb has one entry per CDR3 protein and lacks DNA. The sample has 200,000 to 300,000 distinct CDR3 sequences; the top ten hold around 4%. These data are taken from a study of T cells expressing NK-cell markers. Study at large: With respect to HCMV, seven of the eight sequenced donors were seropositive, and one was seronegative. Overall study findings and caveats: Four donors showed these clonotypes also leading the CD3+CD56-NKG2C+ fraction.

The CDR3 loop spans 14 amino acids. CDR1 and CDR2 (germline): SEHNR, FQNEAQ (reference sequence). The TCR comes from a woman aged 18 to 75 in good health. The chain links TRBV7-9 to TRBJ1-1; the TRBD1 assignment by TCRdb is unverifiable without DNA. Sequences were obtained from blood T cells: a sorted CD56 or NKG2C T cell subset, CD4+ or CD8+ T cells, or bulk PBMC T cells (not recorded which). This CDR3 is CASSQTGAPTIAFF.